This T cell receptor (beta chain) was recovered during a study of blood T cell repertoires in COVID-19. Looking at the study overall: Material from acute and convalescent COVID-19 was sourced from the United States, Italy and Spain. PBMCs, B-cell-depleted T cells, or T cells were the source of the cDNA or gDNA that made up the material.

Authors' analysis steps: Amplification of reference gene primers was used by the study to estimate nucleated cell counts. This table comes from immunoSEQ multiplex PCR, and its TCRdb copy is limited to in-frame clones, with some not included. V and J calls and clone size are as listed in that table; D and trimming were resolved from the DNA. The repertoire holds tens of thousands of clones, with 75% to 95% as singletons. The germline V gene encodes CDR1 MNHNY and CDR2 SVGAGI (reference sequence). The CDR3 runs to 13 residues. V was clipped by 4 bases and J by 4 bases, with 8 bases between them. Sequencing was done on a sample of peripheral blood. The rearrangement joins TRBV6-6 to TRBJ1-5, with D unresolved. The sequence was obtained from a man between 65 and 85 years old with active COVID-19. The CDR3 region has the DNA TGTGCCAGCAGTTTGACACAAAATCAGCCCCAGCATTTT. This sequence encodes CASSLTQNQPQHF.